These 15 T cell receptor beta chains were all obtained from the same sample, sequenced in a study of identical twins. One entry per CDR3 protein results from TCRdb running MiXCR on the 5' RACE reads. The table includes fewer than 500,000 distinct CDR3 sequences, approximately 14% detected once. This same sample was also taken into another study, of yellow fever vaccine responses in identical twins.

Sequencing input: CD4+ T cells sorted from blood. Every receptor here comes from a woman between 18 and 30 years old in good health.

The rearrangement uses TRBV2 and TRBJ2-7; 8 bases align to TRBD1. Germline V gives CDR1 SNHLY, CDR2 FYNNEI. After removal of 6 bases from V and 3 bases from J, the junction contained 7 bases not matched to a gene. This CDR3 region has 14 residues. The CDR3 DNA reads as TGTGCCAGCAGCAGGACAGGGCCTTTCTACGAGCAGTACTTC. Protein: CASSRTGPFYEQYF. Combining the CDR3 with reference TRBV2 and TRBJ2-7 gives the whole variable domain EPEVTQTPSHQVTQMGQEVILRCVPISNHLYFYWYRQILGQKVEFLVSFYNNEISEKSEIFDDQFSVERPDGSNFTLKIRSTKLEDSAMYFCASSRTGPFYEQYFGPGTRLTVT.

This clonotype was detected many times. J is TRBJ1-4 and V is TRBV7-2, with no clear D. The CDR3 has 14 amino acids. Per the germline V gene, CDR1 is SGHTA and CDR2 is FQGNSA. V lost 5 bases and J 11 bases, leaving 18 bases between the germline ends. The CDR3 spells CASSLNGGVGKLFF. CDR3 in DNA: TGTGCCAGCAGCCTCAACGGCGGGGTCGGGAAACTGTTTTTT.

The rearrangement joins TRBV12-3 or TRBV12-4 to TRBJ2-2; D gene ambiguous. The CDR3 spans 17 residues. V was trimmed by 4 bases and J by 0 bases, leaving 15 bases between them. The CDR3, as DNA: TGTGCCAGCAGTTCTTTTCGGTCCATTTCGAACACCGGGGAGCTGTTTTTT. Its protein is CASSSFRSISNTGELFF.

The chain has TRBV19 and TRBJ2-2, with a possible D match to TRBD1 (5 bases). Germline assignment: CDR1 LNHDA and CDR2 SQIVND (reference sequence). This CDR3 spans 13 amino acids. Between the trimmed V and J ends, which lost 7 bases and 1 base, there was a span of 7 bases. The DNA of the CDR3 is TGTGCCAGTACCGACAGGAACACCGGGGAGCTGTTTTTT. It encodes CASTDRNTGELFF.

This rearrangement joins TRBV6-5 to TRBJ1-2; 7 bases align to TRBD1. CDR1 MNHEY and CDR2 SVGAGI come from the germline V gene. The CDR3 is made up of 13 amino acids. Unmatched junction bases numbered 2, after V lost 6 bases and J lost 1 base. CDR3 bases: TGTGCCAGCAGGGACAGGATTAACTATGGCTACACCTTC. It translates to CASRDRINYGYTF.

Ten or more counts support this clonotype. The rearrangement joins TRBV7-2 to TRBJ1-5; D not certain. The germline CDR1 and CDR2 sequences are SGHTA and FQGNSA. The germline V and J ends were trimmed by 4 bases and 7 bases, with 8 bases remaining between them. There are 12 residues in the CDR3. The CDR3 is CASSSPGQPQHF. DNA of the CDR3: TGTGCCAGCAGCTCACCGGGACAGCCCCAGCATTTT.

This clonotype was observed a handful of times. This chain links TRBV5-1 with TRBJ2-5; 15 bases line up with TRBD2. CDR3 length: 16 amino acids. The J segment lost 4 bases and the V segment lost 4 bases, leaving 5 bases of the junction unmatched. Germline values: CDR1 SGHRS, CDR2 YFSETQ. The CDR3 nucleotides are TGCGCCAGCAGCCCTGGGACTAGCGGGGGGAGAGAGACCCAGTACTTC. Encoded protein: CASSPGTSGGRETQYF. The full variable domain, its missing parts supplied by reference TRBV5-1 and TRBJ2-5, is KAGVTQTPRYLIKTRGQQVTLSCSPISGHRSVSWYQQTPGQGLQFLFEYFSETQRNKGNFPGRFSGRQFSNSRSEMNVSTLELGDSALYLCASSPGTSGGRETQYFGPGTRLLVL.

The chain joins TRBV10-3 to TRBJ1-1; D remains unclear. The CDR3 loop spans 12 amino acids. Germline lookup yields CDR1 ENHRY and CDR2 SYGVKD. Trimming took 2 bases from V and 3 from J, leaving 4 bases between them. CDR3: CAISEGDTEAFF. CDR3 bases: TGTGCCATCAGTGAGGGGGACACTGAAGCTTTCTTT.

Concerning this clonotype: A much larger clone differs from this one at a single base, so this may be a read error. The gene calls are TRBV6-5 and TRBJ2-2; D not certain. Trimming stripped 6 bases from V and 10 bases from J, with 12 bases between. Germline V gene data show CDR1 as MNHEY and CDR2 as SVGAGI. The CDR3 contains 12 residues. As DNA, the CDR3 is TGTGCCAGCAGGATTCGCGCCGTGGAGCTGTTTTTT. Protein: CASRIRAVELFF.

This clonotype occurred a few times. This chain uses TRBV6-5 with TRBJ2-2; the D gene is possibly TRBD1 (5 bases). CDR1 and CDR2 from the germline V gene are MNHEY and SVGAGI. V was shortened by 6 bases and J by 6 bases, with 17 bases between the two germline ends. The CDR3 covers 15 residues. The CDR3 spells CASSLVGLRAGELFF. CDR3 nucleotide sequence: TGTGCCAGCAGCTTAGTGGGGCTAAGGGCCGGGGAGCTGTTTTTT.

This clonotype was picked up a small number of times. The V gene is TRBV10-3, the J gene TRBJ1-5, with 9 bases that match TRBD1. The CDR3 covers 15 residues. The germline CDR1 and CDR2 sequences are ENHRY and SYGVKD. The V segment lost 0 bases and the J segment 7 bases; nucleotides outside the gene matches: 4. CDR3 nucleotides: TGTGCCATCAGTGAGTCACAGGGGGCAGGGCAGCCCCAGCATTTT. Its translation: CAISESQGAGQPQHF.

This clonotype was counted a few times. V is TRBV20-1 and J is TRBJ2-7; 7 bases match TRBD1. CDR1 and CDR2 from the germline V gene are DFQATT and SNEGSKA (reference sequence). The CDR3 contains 13 residues. V lost 4 bases and J lost 1; bases outside the gene matches: 4. CDR3 nucleotides: TGCAGTGCTATACGGACAGGTTCCTACGAGCAGTACTTC. Its translation: CSAIRTGSYEQYF.

CDR3 region: CASSFSTGNEQFF. The CDR3 coding sequence is TGTGCCAGCTCTTTTTCCACAGGAAATGAGCAGTTCTTC. The chain carries TRBV18 and TRBJ2-1, with a weak D call TRBD1 (5 bases). Germline CDR1 and CDR2: KGHSH and LQKENI. CDR3 size: 13 residues. V gave up 6 bases and J gave up 7 bases, with 13 bases separating them. Full variable domain (outside the CDR3, taken from reference TRBV18 and TRBJ2-1): NAGVMQNPRHLVRRRGQEARLRCSPMKGHSHVYWYRQLPEEGLKFMVYLQKENIIDESGMPKERFSAEFPKEGPSILRIQQVVRGDSAAYFCASSFSTGNEQFFGPGTRLTVL.

There are many counts of this clonotype. One end of the junction varies from germline; a read error may be responsible. V and J are TRBV5-1 and TRBJ2-3; D uncertain. Looked up from germline, CDR1 is SGHRS and CDR2 is YFSETQ. This CDR3 has 15 amino acids. CDR3 nucleotides: TGTGCCAGCAGTTTAGGTGGTGTCGGCACAGATACGCAGTATTTT. Its translation: CASSLGGVGTDTQYF.

This clonotype was detected a few times. This chain uses TRBV11-2 with TRBJ2-7; TRBD1 matches 8 bases. Trimming removed 3 bases from V and 0 bases from J; junction bases left unmatched: 7. This CDR3 region has 16 residues. Germline V lookup: CDR1 SGHAT, CDR2 FQNNGV. This CDR3 is CASSFEGTGRSYEQYF. The CDR3, as DNA: TGTGCCAGCAGCTTTGAAGGGACAGGCCGCTCCTACGAGCAGTACTTC. Using reference TRBV11-2 and TRBJ2-7 for the parts outside the CDR3, the full variable domain is EAGVAQSPRYKIIEKRQSVAFWCNPISGHATLYWYQQILGQGPKLLIQFQNNGVVDDSQLPKDRFSAERLKGVDSTLKIQPAKLEDSAVYLCASSFEGTGRSYEQYFGPGTRLTVT.